A selection of T cell receptor beta chains follows, all from one sample in a study of identical twins. TCRdb fed the 5' RACE reads into MiXCR, producing one record per CDR3 protein. The sample contains some 710,000 distinct CDR3 sequences, roughly 6% of which appear only once. The sequenced sample was naive T cells sorted from blood. All receptors derive from a man aged 18 to 35 in good health. Both conserved end residues are part of each CDR3. D genes are given only for firm matches. Clone size, where shown, is once, few, many, or a class for clones that have expanded.

j_call clone_size d_call v_call cdr3_nt cdr3_aa
TRBJ1-1 . . TRBV11-2 TGTGCCAGCAGCCTACACACGATTGAAGGTTTCTTT CASSLHTIEGFF
TRBJ2-1 few . TRBV18 TGTGCCAGCTCACCATCCGAGGGGCCGGGGCCACCCGAGGAGCAGTTCTTC CASSPSEGPGPPEEQFF
TRBJ2-3 . . TRBV30 TGTGCCTGGACCCGGGAATGGGATACGCAGTATTTT CAWTREWDTQYF
TRBJ2-3 many . TRBV11-2 TGTGCCAGCAGCTTAGTTCCGCGGGGCAGCACAGATACGCAGTATTTT CASSLVPRGSTDTQYF
TRBJ1-4 many TRBD1 TRBV6-1 TGTGCCAGCGCAGACAGGGGTGCAACTAATGAAAAACTGTTTTTT CASADRGATNEKLFF
TRBJ2-3 few TRBD2 TRBV7-6 TGTGCCGTCCGAGCGGGAGGGCCGACAGATACGCAGTATTTT CAVRAGGPTDTQYF
TRBJ2-3 many TRBD2 TRBV6-1 TGTGCCAGCAGAAAAATAGCGGGAGGGCCCGGGAAAGATACGCAGTATTTT CASRKIAGGPGKDTQYF
TRBJ2-1 many TRBD2 TRBV13 TGTGCCAGCAGCCCCATGGGGCGGGAGAAAGGCAATGAGCAGTTCTTC CASSPMGREKGNEQFF
TRBJ2-1 . . TRBV6-2/TRBV6-3 TGTGCCAGCGGGAGAGGAAACAATGAGCAGTTCTTC CASGRGNNEQFF
TRBJ2-3 few TRBD2 TRBV27 TGTGCCAGCCGGGACTACCCACGAATTGGGACAGATACGCAGTATTTT CASRDYPRIGTDTQYF
TRBJ2-5 many . TRBV9 TGTGCCAGCAGCGTCACAGGGTACGAGACCCAGTACTTC CASSVTGYETQYF
TRBJ2-2 . TRBD2 TRBV20-1 TGCAGTGCTGTAGCGGGGCACCCTTTACCTCCCGGGGAGCTGTTTTTT CSAVAGHPLPPGELFF
TRBJ2-1 many TRBD1 TRBV7-9 TGTGCCAGCAGCTTAGGAATCGGACAGGGGGTGTGGGATGAGCAGTTCTTC CASSLGIGQGVWDEQFF
TRBJ2-5 many TRBD2 TRBV5-1 TGCGCCAGCAGCCGCTGGACTAGCGGGAGGGAGACCCAGTACTTC CASSRWTSGRETQYF
TRBJ2-1 many . TRBV7-2 TGTGCCAGCAGCTTAGAGGGCCTGGGCTCCTACAATGAGCAGTTCTTC CASSLEGLGSYNEQFF
TRBJ2-3 many TRBD2 TRBV5-1 TGTGCCAGCAGCTCCCTAGCGGGGGGAAGCACAGATACGCAGTATTTT CASSSLAGGSTDTQYF
TRBJ1-6 many . TRBV6-5 TGTGCCAGCAATAACCCTAATTCACCCCTCCACTTT CASNNPNSPLHF
TRBJ2-1 many TRBD2 TRBV24-1 TGTGCCACCAGTGGGACTAGCGGCAATGAGCAGTTCTTC CATSGTSGNEQFF
TRBJ1-2 few TRBD1 TRBV4-3 TGCGCCAGCAGCCAAGAATGGACAGGGGGAAACTATGGCTACACCTTC CASSQEWTGGNYGYTF
TRBJ2-1 few TRBD2 TRBV2 TGTGCCAGCAGTGAATTGGGACTAGCGGCCTACAATGAGCAGTTCTTC CASSELGLAAYNEQFF
TRBJ2-1 many . TRBV5-1 TGCGCCAGCAGCTTTGAAAACAGGGCCAATGAGCAGTTCTTC CASSFENRANEQFF
TRBJ1-2 few . TRBV4-3 TGCGCCAGCAGCCAAGATTTTAGGGAGACCCTTAACTATGGCTACACCTTC CASSQDFRETLNYGYTF
TRBJ1-2 many . TRBV29-1 TGCAGCGTTGTGGTCAGCCCTAATGGCTACACCTTC CSVVVSPNGYTF
TRBJ2-5 many . TRBV6-4 TGTGCCAGCAGCTCGAATGGGGGTCAAGAGACCCAGTACTTC CASSSNGGQETQYF
TRBJ2-2 many . TRBV12-3/TRBV12-4 TGTGCCAGCAGTTTTGACAGCCTTCGGGGCAGCACCGGGGAGCTGTTTTTT CASSFDSLRGSTGELFF
TRBJ1-1 many . TRBV12-3/TRBV12-4 TGTGCCAGCAGTTTAAGCCCGACAGGGAACACTGAAGCTTTCTTT CASSLSPTGNTEAFF
TRBJ2-1 many . TRBV10-2 TGCGCCAGCAGGGACGGAGGGAACAATGAGCAGTTCTTC CASRDGGNNEQFF
TRBJ2-1 few TRBD2 TRBV6-5 TGTGCCAGCAGTTACTCGACTAGCGGGAGCCATGAGCAGTTCTTC CASSYSTSGSHEQFF
TRBJ2-3 . . TRBV7-2 TGTGCCTGCAGCTTAGGAGTTAGCGATACGCAGTATTTT CACSLGVSDTQYF
TRBJ2-1 many . TRBV6-2/TRBV6-3 TGTGCCAGCAGTTACTCCTTGGACAATGAGCAGTTCTTC CASSYSLDNEQFF
TRBJ2-4 few TRBD2 TRBV7-2 TGTGCCAGCAGCTTTTTACGGGAGGGTAACGGGAACATTCAGTACTTC CASSFLREGNGNIQYF